This T cell receptor beta chain came from a study of T cells after posttransplantation cyclophosphamide. Treatment was busulfan-fludarabine conditioning, a marrow graft, and cyclophosphamide on days +3 and +4. Generated by immunoSEQ multiplex PCR, the TCRdb table keeps only in-frame clones and is missing some. The sample carries approximately 2,200 clones, 81% recorded once. Study-level points and caveats: Skin or GI-infiltrating T cells shared few TRB sequences with blood.

The table lists this clone with a count of one. The antigen remains unidentified. The source of this sequence is a male patient in his fifties who received an allogeneic stem cell transplant from a related donor and was CMV-positive. Some T cells may be the graft donor's. Here the sequenced sample was CD8+ T cells sorted from blood, taken around 370 days after allogeneic stem cell transplant with posttransplant cyclophosphamide.

The CDR3 loop is CASSIGTATEAFF. The CDR3 DNA reads as TGTGCCAGCAGCATCGGGACAGCGACTGAAGCTTTCTTT. The chain joins TRBV7-9 to TRBJ1-1; 7 bases line up with TRBD1. The V gene's germline CDR1 is SEHNR and CDR2 FQNEAQ (reference sequence). J was trimmed by 5 bases and V by 5 bases; bases with no gene match: 5. CDR3 length equals 13 residues. The entire variable domain, with the rest obtained from reference TRBV7-9 and TRBJ1-1, is as follows: DTGVSQNPRHKITKRGQNVTFRCDPISEHNRLYWYRQTLGQGPEFLTYFQNEAQLEKSRLLSDRFSAERPKGSFSTLEIQRTEQGDSAMYLCASSIGTATEAFFGQGTRLTVV.